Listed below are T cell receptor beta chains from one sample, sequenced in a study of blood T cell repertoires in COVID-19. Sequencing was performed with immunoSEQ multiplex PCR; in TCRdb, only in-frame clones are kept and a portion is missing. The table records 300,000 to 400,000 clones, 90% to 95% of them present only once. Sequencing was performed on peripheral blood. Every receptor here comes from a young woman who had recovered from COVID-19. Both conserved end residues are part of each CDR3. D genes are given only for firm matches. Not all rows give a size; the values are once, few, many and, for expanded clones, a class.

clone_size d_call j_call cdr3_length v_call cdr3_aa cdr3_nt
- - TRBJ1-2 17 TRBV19 CASSIRLDLLRNYGYTF TGTGCCAGTAGTATAAGACTCGATCTTCTCCGGAACTATGGCTACACCTTC
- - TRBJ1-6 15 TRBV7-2 CASSPLGGYNSPLHF TGTGCCAGCAGTCCCTTAGGAGGGTATAATTCACCCCTCCACTTT
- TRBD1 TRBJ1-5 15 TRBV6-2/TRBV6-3 CASSFRDSSNQPQHF TGTGCCAGCAGCTTCCGGGACAGTAGCAATCAGCCCCAGCATTTT
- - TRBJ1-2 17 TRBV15 CATTARTGLWANYGYTF TGTGCCACCACCGCTCGAACAGGGCTTTGGGCCAACTATGGCTACACCTTC
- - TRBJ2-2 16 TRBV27 CASSPWVRGGTGELFF TGTGCCAGCAGTCCTTGGGTCCGAGGGGGAACCGGGGAGCTGTTTTTT
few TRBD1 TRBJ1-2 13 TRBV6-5 CASRQGGDYGYTF TGTGCCAGCAGACAGGGGGGAGACTATGGCTACACCTTC
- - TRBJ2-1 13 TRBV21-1 CASSKGDRDEQFF TGTGCCAGCAGCAAAGGGGACAGGGATGAGCAGTTCTTC
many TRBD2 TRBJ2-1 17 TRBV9 CASSAPLAGGQQNEQFF TGTGCCAGCAGCGCCCCACTAGCGGGAGGCCAACAGAATGAGCAGTTCTTC
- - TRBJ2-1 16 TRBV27 CASSTSEGTPYNEQFF TGTGCCAGCAGTACCTCGGAGGGGACGCCCTACAATGAGCAGTTCTTC
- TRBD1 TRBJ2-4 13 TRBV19 CASNGQGSDIQYF TGTGCCAGTAACGGACAGGGGTCAGACATTCAGTACTTC
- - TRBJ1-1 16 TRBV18 CASSPSQGGLNTEAFF TGTGCCAGCTCACCCAGTCAGGGTGGGTTGAACACTGAAGCTTTCTTT
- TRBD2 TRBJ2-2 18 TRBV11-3 CASSLSPVQREVAGELFF TGTGCCAGCAGCTTAAGCCCGGTGCAGCGGGAGGTCGCCGGGGAGCTGTTTTTT
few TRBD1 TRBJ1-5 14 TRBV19 CASQTGDSNQPQHF TGTGCCAGCCAGACAGGGGATAGCAATCAGCCCCAGCATTTT
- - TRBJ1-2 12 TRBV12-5 CASGTDNYGYTF TGTGCTAGTGGGACAGATAACTATGGCTACACCTTC
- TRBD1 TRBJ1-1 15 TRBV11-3 CASSLAGQANTEAFF TGTGCCAGCAGCTTAGCAGGACAGGCAAACACTGAAGCTTTCTTT
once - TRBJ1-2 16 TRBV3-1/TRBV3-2 CASSPSRGATPYGYTF TGTGCCAGCAGCCCGTCACGGGGGGCGACCCCCTATGGCTACACCTTC
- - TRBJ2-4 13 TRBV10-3 CATAASDTDIQYF TGTGCCACCGCGGCTAGCGATACAGACATTCAGTACTTC
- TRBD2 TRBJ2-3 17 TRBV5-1 CASSPMGLAGGPDTQYF TGCGCCAGCAGCCCTATGGGGCTAGCGGGAGGTCCAGATACGCAGTATTTT
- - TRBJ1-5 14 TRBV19 CASSIGQGNQPQHF TGTGCCAGTAGTATTGGCCAGGGGAATCAGCCCCAGCATTTT
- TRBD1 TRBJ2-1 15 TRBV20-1 CSASPRDRDYNEQFF TGCAGTGCTAGTCCCCGGGACAGGGACTACAATGAGCAGTTCTTC
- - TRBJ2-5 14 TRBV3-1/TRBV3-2 CASSQDRGPRTQYF TGTGCCAGCAGCCAAGATCGCGGGCCCCGCACCCAGTACTTC
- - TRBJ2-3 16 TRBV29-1 CSVWGSRPPSTDTQYF TGCAGCGTTTGGGGCTCCCGTCCTCCAAGCACAGATACGCAGTATTTT
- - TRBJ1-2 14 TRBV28 CASSRPAGSYGYTF TGTGCCAGCAGCCGCCCCGCGGGCTCCTATGGCTACACCTTC
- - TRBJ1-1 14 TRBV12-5 CASGPGTENTEAFF TGTGCTAGTGGTCCTGGTACAGAAAACACTGAAGCTTTCTTT
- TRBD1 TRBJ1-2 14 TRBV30 CAWSVAGGVYGYTF TGTGCCTGGAGTGTGGCAGGGGGTGTCTATGGCTACACCTTC
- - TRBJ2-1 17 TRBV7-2 CASSLAVGLSSYNEQFF TGTGCCAGCAGCTTAGCGGTCGGGTTGAGCTCCTACAATGAGCAGTTCTTC
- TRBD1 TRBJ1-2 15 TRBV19 CASSLGQPINYGYTF TGTGCCAGTAGTTTGGGACAGCCGATTAACTATGGCTACACCTTC
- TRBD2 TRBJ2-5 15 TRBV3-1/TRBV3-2 CASSQVAGEGETQYF TGTGCCAGCAGCCAAGTGGCCGGGGAGGGAGAGACCCAGTACTTC
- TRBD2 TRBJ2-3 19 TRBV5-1 CASSPRLAGIRPDTDTQYF TGCGCCAGCAGCCCTAGACTAGCGGGGATCAGACCCGACACAGATACGCAGTATTTT
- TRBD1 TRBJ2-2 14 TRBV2 CASNSGQGFGELFF TGTGCCAGCAATTCGGGACAGGGGTTCGGGGAGCTGTTTTTT
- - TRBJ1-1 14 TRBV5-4 CASSPARLSTEAFF TGTGCCAGCAGCCCGGCGCGGTTGAGCACTGAAGCTTTCTTT
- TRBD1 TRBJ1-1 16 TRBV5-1 CASSLGPTGQGTEAFF TGCGCCAGCAGCCTTGGCCCAACGGGACAGGGAACTGAAGCTTTCTTT
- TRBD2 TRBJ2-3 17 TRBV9 CASSVAASGRAGDTQYF TGTGCCAGCAGCGTAGCGGCAAGCGGGAGGGCCGGAGATACGCAGTATTTT
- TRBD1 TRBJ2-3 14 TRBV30 CACSGTGVTDTQYF TGTGCCTGCTCCGGGACAGGGGTTACGGATACGCAGTATTTT
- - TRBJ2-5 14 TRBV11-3 CASSLEHLPETQYF TGTGCCAGCAGCTTAGAACACCTCCCAGAGACCCAGTACTTC
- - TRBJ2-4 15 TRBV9 CASSVTGLGKDIQYF TGTGCCAGCAGCGTAACCGGACTTGGCAAAGACATTCAGTACTTC
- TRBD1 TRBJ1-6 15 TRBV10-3 CASQAGTANNSPLHF TGTGCCTCACAGGCCGGGACAGCAAATAATTCACCCCTCCACTTT
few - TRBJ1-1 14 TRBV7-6 CASSLALGQTEAFF TGTGCCAGCAGCTTAGCGTTAGGACAGACTGAAGCTTTCTTT
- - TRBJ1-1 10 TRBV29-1 CSVHYTEAFF TGCAGCGTTCACTACACTGAAGCTTTCTTT
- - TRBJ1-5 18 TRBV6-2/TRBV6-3 CASSYQSKGTISNQPQHF TGTGCCAGCAGTTATCAGTCTAAGGGGACTATAAGCAATCAGCCCCAGCATTTT
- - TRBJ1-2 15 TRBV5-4 CASSAWTVANYGYTF TGTGCCAGCAGCGCATGGACAGTGGCTAACTATGGCTACACCTTC
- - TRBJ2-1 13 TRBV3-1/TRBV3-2 CASSQDPGKEQFF TGTGCCAGCAGCCAAGATCCCGGGAAGGAGCAGTTCTTC
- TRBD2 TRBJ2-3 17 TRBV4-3 CASGWVGGAGVKDTQYF TGCGCCAGCGGGTGGGTCGGGGGAGCGGGAGTTAAAGATACGCAGTATTTT
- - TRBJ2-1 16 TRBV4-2 CASSQDKVAQYNEQFF TGTGCCAGCAGCCAAGATAAGGTAGCGCAGTACAATGAGCAGTTCTTC
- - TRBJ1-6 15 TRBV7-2 CASSLEGVRNSPLHF TGTGCCAGCAGCTTAGAAGGGGTCCGCAATTCACCCCTCCACTTT
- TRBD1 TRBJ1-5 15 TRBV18 CASSRLTGGDQPQHF TGTGCCAGCTCACGACTTACAGGGGGGGATCAGCCCCAGCATTTT
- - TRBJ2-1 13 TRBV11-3 CASSKPDYNEQFF TGTGCCAGCAGCAAACCAGACTACAATGAGCAGTTCTTC
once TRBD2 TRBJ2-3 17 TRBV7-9 CASSSTGLAASTDTQYF TGTGCCAGCAGCTCAACCGGGCTAGCGGCTAGCACAGATACGCAGTATTTT
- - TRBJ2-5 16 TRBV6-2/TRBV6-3 CASSHRQDPLEETQYF TGTGCCAGCAGTCATCGACAGGACCCCCTGGAGGAGACCCAGTACTTC
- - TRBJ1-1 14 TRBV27 CASSFSGGNTEAFF TGTGCCAGCAGTTTTTCGGGGGGGAACACTGAAGCTTTCTTT
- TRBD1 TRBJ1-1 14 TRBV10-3 CAVTRDRDVELAFF TGTGCCGTAACCCGGGACAGGGACGTTGAATTGGCTTTCTTT
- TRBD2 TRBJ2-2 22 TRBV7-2 CASSLASLAGEGPAPNTGELFF TGTGCCAGCAGCTTAGCTTCTCTAGCGGGAGAGGGTCCCGCACCTAACACCGGGGAGCTGTTTTTT